These 2 T cell receptor beta chains were sequenced from one sample in a study of blood T cell repertoires in COVID-19. Sequencing used immunoSEQ multiplex PCR; TCRdb keeps in-frame clones, though not all of them. The repertoire has some 140,000 clones, roughly 80% of them found once; the top ten carry under 2%. The specimen was peripheral blood. The receptors derive from a man at least 80 years old with acute or convalescent COVID-19.

This clone was detected a few times. V and J are TRBV6-5 and TRBJ2-1; 7 bases map to TRBD2. Germline-derived CDR1 and CDR2 are MNHEY and SVGAGI. This CDR3 has 15 residues. Unmatched junction bases numbered 2, after V lost 2 bases and J lost 1 base. The CDR3 sequence: CASSYQRGSYNEQFF. DNA for the CDR3: TGTGCCAGCAGTTACCAGCGGGGATCCTACAATGAGCAGTTCTTC.

The chain recombines TRBV30 with TRBJ1-2; 9 nucleotides line up with TRBD1. The length of the CDR3 is 12 residues. Unmatched junction bases numbered 2, after V lost 1 base and J lost 8 bases. CDR1 GTSNPN and CDR2 SVGIG come from the germline V gene (reference sequence). The CDR3 reads CAWSGTGGGYTF. In DNA form, the CDR3 reads TGTGCCTGGAGTGGTACAGGGGGCGGCTACACCTTC. The complete variable domain, with remaining parts taken from reference TRBV30 and TRBJ1-2, reads SQTIHQWPATLVQPVGSPLSLECTVEGTSNPNLYWYRQAAGRGLQLLFYSVGIGQISSEVPQNLSASRPQDRQFILSSKKLLLSDSGFYLCAWSGTGGGYTFGSGTRLTVV.